This is a list of T cell receptor beta chains from one sample in a study of human T cells and chemical hapten exposure. TCRdb reanalysed the RACE reads using MiXCR and keeps one entry per CDR3 protein. The table lists more than 70,000 distinct CDR3 sequences, about a tenth of them singletons. The sequences come from whole blood, collected in connection with sensitization to the hapten diphenylcyclopropenone (DPC). The source of these receptors is a woman in her twenties or thirties with alopecia areata. Some clones in this sample may be carry-over from other donors' samples. The CDR3 runs from the conserved cysteine through the conserved F or W. The D gene is left open where the match is weak. Clone size is shown for a subset of rows, as once, few, many or a class of expanded clone.

J | V | size | D | CDR3 | DNA
TRBJ1-2 | TRBV7-2 | . | . | CASSLEGWGYGYTF | TGTGCCAGCAGCTTAGAGGGCTGGGGCTATGGCTACACCTTC
TRBJ1-5 | TRBV20-1 | many | . | CSARDKQAQHF | TGCAGTGCTAGAGATAAGCAGGCCCAGCATTTT
TRBJ1-6 | TRBV10-1 | . | . | CASSSGNSPLHF | TGCGCCAGCAGTTCAGGGAATTCACCCCTCCACTTT
TRBJ1-5 | TRBV18 | few | TRBD1 | CASSPETGGGNQPQHF | TGTGCCAGCTCACCCGAGACAGGGGGCGGCAATCAGCCCCAGCATTTT
TRBJ2-4 | TRBV7-8 | many | TRBD2 | CASSPLAEASGTKNIQYF | TGTGCCAGCAGCCCACTAGCGGAGGCGAGTGGAACCAAAAACATTCAGTACTTC
TRBJ1-2 | TRBV6-4 | . | TRBD1 | CASSPAGTGAGYTF | TGTGCCAGCAGTCCCGCGGGGACAGGTGCTGGCTACACCTTC
TRBJ1-5 | TRBV2 | few | . | CASRGGNQPQHF | TGTGCCAGCAGGGGGGGGAATCAGCCCCAGCATTTT
TRBJ2-3 | TRBV30 | many | TRBD2 | CAWSPGLSVAQYF | TGTGCCTGGAGTCCGGGACTATCTGTAGCGCAGTATTTT
TRBJ2-7 | TRBV29-1 | few | . | CSVETRAYEQYF | TGCAGCGTTGAGACGAGGGCCTACGAGCAGTACTTC
TRBJ2-3 | TRBV27 | . | . | CASGVPQGIRPVPIYTDTQYF | TGTGCCAGCGGTGTACCTCAGGGTATAAGGCCCGTCCCGATTTACACAGATACGCAGTATTTT
TRBJ2-3 | TRBV7-2 | many | . | CASSWGLSQGTDTQYF | TGTGCCAGCAGCTGGGGACTTTCTCAAGGCACAGATACGCAGTATTTT
TRBJ2-5 | TRBV20-1 | many | TRBD2 | CSARPGTSGREETQYF | TGCAGTGCTAGACCCGGGACTAGCGGGAGGGAAGAGACCCAGTACTTC
TRBJ1-2 | TRBV6-5 | many | TRBD1 | CASSPRQGFYGYTF | TGTGCCAGCAGTCCGAGACAGGGCTTCTATGGCTACACCTTC
TRBJ2-1 | TRBV18 | few | TRBD2 | CASSPIAGVSQFF | TGTGCCAGCTCACCAATAGCGGGGGTCTCTCAGTTCTTC
TRBJ2-1 | TRBV6-5 | few | TRBD2 | CASSYRGTSGRDEQFF | TGTGCCAGCAGTTACCGGGGGACTAGCGGGAGGGATGAGCAGTTCTTC
TRBJ2-5 | TRBV4-2 | many | TRBD2 | CASSQGRREQETQYF | TGTGCCAGCAGCCAAGGTCGGCGGGAGCAAGAGACCCAGTACTTC
TRBJ2-5 | TRBV29-1 | . | . | CSVALQETQYF | TGCAGCGTTGCCCTCCAAGAGACCCAGTACTTC
TRBJ1-2 | TRBV28 | many | . | CASSLVDYTF | TGTGCCAGCAGTTTAGTTGACTACACCTTC
TRBJ1-3 | TRBV11-2 | many | . | CASSFFGNTIYF | TGTGCCAGCAGCTTTTTTGGAAACACCATATATTTT
TRBJ2-5 | TRBV28 | . | . | CASSSGWQETQYF | TGTGCCAGCAGCTCGGGTTGGCAAGAGACCCAGTACTTC
TRBJ1-2 | TRBV28 | many | TRBD1 | CASSNRTGINYGYTF | TGTGCCAGCAGTAATCGGACAGGGATTAACTATGGCTACACCTTC
TRBJ2-1 | TRBV11-2 | few | TRBD2 | CASRPSSGSRKQFF | TGTGCCAGCAGACCCTCTAGCGGGAGTAGGAAGCAGTTCTTC
TRBJ1-5 | TRBV24-1 | few | . | CATSGPRWNSNQPQHF | TGTGCCACCTCGGGTCCGAGGTGGAATAGCAATCAGCCCCAGCATTTT
TRBJ2-1 | TRBV12-3/TRBV12-4 | many | . | CASSLVQGFSYNEQFF | TGTGCCAGCAGTTTAGTGCAGGGCTTCTCCTACAATGAGCAGTTCTTC
TRBJ1-1 | TRBV5-1 | few | . | CASSLGPTMNTEAFF | TGCGCCAGCAGCTTAGGACCGACCATGAACACTGAAGCTTTCTTT
TRBJ2-3 | TRBV4-3 | few | . | CASSQDRVAYTSTDTQYF | TGCGCCAGCAGCCAAGATCGAGTCGCGTATACTAGCACAGATACGCAGTATTTT
TRBJ2-1 | TRBV20-1 | . | TRBD2 | CSARRTSGEQFF | TGCAGTGCTCGACGGACTAGCGGTGAGCAGTTCTTC
TRBJ1-4 | TRBV6-6 | few | . | CASSTPTDSTNEKLFF | TGTGCCAGCAGTACCCCGACGGATTCAACTAATGAAAAACTGTTTTTT
TRBJ2-5 | TRBV28 | many | TRBD2 | CASSPHGGGQETQYF | TGTGCCAGCAGTCCCCACGGGGGGGGACAAGAGACCCAGTACTTC
TRBJ2-4 | TRBV29-1 | few | . | CSVNEGPAKNIQYF | TGCAGCGTTAACGAGGGTCCAGCCAAAAACATTCAGTACTTC
TRBJ1-5 | TRBV28 | . | . | CASSLAGIRQPQHF | TGTGCCAGCAGTTTAGCAGGGATTCGGCAGCCCCAGCATTTT
TRBJ1-3 | TRBV7-2 | . | TRBD1 | CASSGTTGTYSGNTIYF | TGTGCCAGCAGCGGGACGACAGGGACCTACTCTGGAAACACCATATATTTT
TRBJ1-3 | TRBV5-5 | many | TRBD1 | CASSWKDRESSGNTIYF | TGTGCCAGCAGTTGGAAAGACAGGGAATCATCTGGAAACACCATATATTTT
TRBJ1-2 | TRBV2 | . | . | CASLTDSDGYTF | TGTGCCAGCTTAACGGACAGTGATGGCTACACCTTC
TRBJ1-2 | TRBV28 | . | . | CAPEGCGYTF | TGTGCCCCCGAGGGTTGTGGCTACACCTTC
TRBJ1-3 | TRBV28 | many | . | CASSFPNSGNTIYF | TGTGCCAGCAGTTTCCCCAACTCTGGAAACACCATATATTTT
TRBJ2-1 | TRBV2 | many | . | CARKKDGYNEQFF | TGTGCCAGGAAAAAGGACGGTTACAATGAGCAGTTCTTC
TRBJ2-3 | TRBV4-3 | few | TRBD1 | CASSQAPGQSTDTQYF | TGCGCCAGCAGCCAAGCACCGGGACAGAGCACAGATACGCAGTATTTT
TRBJ2-2 | TRBV28 | . | TRBD1 | CASSRGHDTGELFF | TGTGCCAGCTCAAGGGGGCATGACACCGGGGAGCTGTTTTTT